The 14 T cell receptor beta chains listed next were all sequenced from one sample in a study of resident and recirculating memory T cells in vitiligo. Profiled with immunoSEQ multiplex PCR; TCRdb holds only in-frame clones, not every one. This table has tens of thousands of clones, around 92% appearing once. The sample taken for sequencing was blood. The receptors were sampled from a male donor with vitiligo.

This chain uses TRBV7-9 with TRBJ2-7; maybe TRBD1 (5 bases). This CDR3 has 15 amino acids. V lost 4 bases and J 6 bases, leaving 19 bases between the germline ends. Germline assignment: CDR1 SEHNR and CDR2 FQNEAQ (reference sequence). For the CDR3, the DNA is TGTGCCAGCAGCTCAAACAGGATTACCGGTGGCGAGCAGTACTTC. Protein product: CASSSNRITGGEQYF. The full variable domain, with the rest looked up from reference TRBV7-9 and TRBJ2-7, is DTGVSQNPRHKITKRGQNVTFRCDPISEHNRLYWYRQTLGQGPEFLTYFQNEAQLEKSRLLSDRFSAERPKGSFSTLEIQRTEQGDSAMYLCASSSNRITGGEQYFGPGTRLTVT.

The chain uses TRBV5-1 and TRBJ2-3; D ambiguous. From germline, CDR1 is SGHRS and CDR2 YFSETQ. V lost 1 base and J 0 bases, leaving 9 bases between the germline ends. This CDR3 spans 15 amino acids. The DNA for the CDR3 is TGCGCCAGCAGCTTGCAGTCCAAGAGCACAGATACGCAGTATTTT. As protein: CASSLQSKSTDTQYF.

This clone was picked up one time. The rearrangement joins TRBV28 to TRBJ2-3, with D unresolved. V shed 3 bases and J shed 0 bases, with 10 bases lying between them. Germline-derived CDR1 and CDR2 are MDHEN and SYDVKM. The CDR3 is 15 residues long. The CDR3 DNA follows: TGTGCCAGCAGTTTCGAGTTTACTAGCACAGATACGCAGTATTTT. It is translated as CASSFEFTSTDTQYF. The whole variable domain, filled in from reference TRBV28 and TRBJ2-3, reads DVKVTQSSRYLVKRTGEKVFLECVQDMDHENMFWYRQDPGLGLRLIYFSYDVKMKEKGDIPEGYSVSREKKERFSLILESASTNQTSMYLCASSFEFTSTDTQYFGPGTRLTVL.

The chain has TRBV7-9 and TRBJ2-7; 8 nucleotides align to TRBD2. The CDR3 has 15 residues. V lost 10 bases to trimming and J lost 0 bases; unmatched junction nucleotides: 11. Germline-derived CDR1 and CDR2 are SEHNR and FQNEAQ (reference sequence). The CDR3 region has the DNA TGTGCCACGGCCGGGACTAGGAGGACCTCCTACGAGCAGTACTTC. As protein: CATAGTRRTSYEQYF.

The rearrangement uses TRBV4-3 and TRBJ1-5; TRBD1 is a possible D gene (5 bases). The CDR3 contains 15 residues. The V gene lost 2 bases and the J gene lost 0 bases, with 8 bases spanning the gap. Germline V lookup: CDR1 LGHNA, CDR2 YSLEER. The CDR3 DNA is TGCGCCAGCAGCCAAACAGGTTATAGCAATCAGCCCCAGCATTTT. This sequence encodes CASSQTGYSNQPQHF.

This sequence joins TRBV27 and TRBJ2-2, with unresolved D. V dropped 1 base and J dropped 2 bases, with 5 bases sitting between them. Germline values: CDR1 MNHEY, CDR2 SMNVEV (reference sequence). The CDR3 covers 14 residues. The CDR3 sequence: CASSLFPNTGELFF. The CDR3 DNA reads as TGTGCCAGCAGTTTATTCCCTAACACCGGGGAGCTGTTTTTT.

The gene calls are TRBV25-1 and TRBJ2-5; TRBD2 agrees at 10 bases. CDR3 size: 14 residues. Trimming at V came to 5 bases and at J to 3 bases, leaving 3 bases not matched to a gene. CDR1 and CDR2 from the germline V gene are MGHDK and SYGVNS. The CDR3 region is CASSRLAGEETQYF. The CDR3 bases are TGTGCCAGCAGTAGGCTAGCGGGGGAAGAGACCCAGTACTTC.

DNA for the CDR3: TGTGCCAGCAGCTTGCGGGACAGGGGGCGACGGACTGAAGCTTTCTTT. It encodes CASSLRDRGRRTEAFF. V and J are TRBV5-6 and TRBJ1-1; 12 bases map to TRBD1. The germline V gene encodes CDR1 SGHDT and CDR2 YYEEEE. Trimming cost V 1 base and J 5 bases; bases outside gene matches: 6. This CDR3 region has 16 residues.

This sequence joins TRBV7-9 and TRBJ2-7; D perhaps matches TRBD2 (5 bases). The CDR3 runs to 15 residues. The germline V and J ends were trimmed by 11 bases and 0 bases, with 20 bases remaining between them. Germline V gene data show CDR1 as SEHNR and CDR2 as FQNEAQ (reference sequence). The CDR3 sequence: CALGRSPGSSYEQYF. The DNA for the CDR3 is TGTGCCCTCGGACGAAGCCCTGGGAGCTCCTACGAGCAGTACTTC.

The rearrangement links TRBV28 to TRBJ1-5, with TRBD1 matching over 11 bases. This CDR3 region has 16 residues. V dropped 8 bases and J dropped 3; count of bases not matched to a gene: 9. CDR1 is MDHEN, CDR2 SYDVKM, per germline. The chain's CDR3 is CASHHGTGGYNQPQHF. The CDR3 region has the DNA TGTGCCAGCCATCACGGGACAGGGGGTTACAATCAGCCCCAGCATTTT.

The genes are TRBV28 and TRBJ1-3; no reliable D call. The germline V gene encodes CDR1 MDHEN and CDR2 SYDVKM. V was cut by 9 bases and J by 0 bases, with 6 bases left in between. The CDR3 consists of 12 residues. For the CDR3, the DNA is TGTGCCAGACAGTCCTCTGGAAACACCATATATTTT. It encodes CARQSSGNTIYF.

The chain employs TRBV5-1 and TRBJ2-5; D may be TRBD1 (6 bases). Germline CDR1 SGHRS, CDR2 YFSETQ. Trimming removed 4 bases from V and 1 base from J, with 14 bases in between. The CDR3 spans 15 residues. Written as DNA, the CDR3 is TGCGCCAGCAGCCTCACGGGACAATCCCAAGAGACCCAGTACTTC. It encodes CASSLTGQSQETQYF.

The chain joins TRBV6-5 to TRBJ2-1; 13 nucleotides agree with TRBD2. V dropped 5 bases and J dropped 7; count of bases not matched to a gene: 5. Germline loops: CDR1 MNHEY, CDR2 SVGAGI. CDR3 length: 15 amino acids. The CDR3 spells CASSQGLAGRNEQFF. The CDR3 nucleotides read TGTGCCAGCAGTCAGGGACTAGCGGGGAGGAATGAGCAGTTCTTC.

The chain employs TRBV5-6 and TRBJ2-7; 7 bases are a match to TRBD1. The V gene's germline CDR1 is SGHDT and CDR2 YYEEEE. Trimming at V came to 4 bases and at J to 4 bases, leaving 5 bases not matched to a gene. This CDR3 region has 13 residues. Written as DNA, the CDR3 is TGTGCCAGCAGCCGTAGACAGGGATACGAGCAGTACTTC. As protein: CASSRRQGYEQYF.